This T cell receptor beta chain is drawn from a study of cytotoxic CD8 clonotypes in ibrutinib-treated CLL. Study-level information: Averaging across samples gave about 240,000 productive templates and more than 80,000 productive rearrangements. Whole-study findings and limits: Starting clonality was above that of age-matched healthy donors and tracked circulating CD8+ T-cell counts. At progression, clonality fell back toward baseline after rising at ibrutinib response.

As to this clone: Its specificity is not known.

Unmatched junction bases numbered 4, after V lost 1 base and J lost 3 bases. Germline CDR1 and CDR2: SGHNT and YYREEE (reference sequence). This CDR3 comprises 15 residues. The table came from immunoSEQ multiplex PCR; TCRdb's copy has only in-frame clones and leaves some out. The sample includes roughly 250,000 clones, under 80% of them seen just once. Sequences were derived from PBMCs, sampled after 24 months of ibrutinib treatment. The TCR comes from a human donor with chronic lymphocytic leukemia. V usage is TRBV5-4 and J usage is TRBJ2-7, with 10 bases fitting TRBD2. CDR3 region: CASSLLAGDGYEQYF. CDR3 DNA: TGTGCCAGCAGCTTGCTAGCGGGAGATGGCTACGAGCAGTACTTC.